This note documents a single TCR beta chain sequence. Its specificity is unknown. The data originate from a study of identical twins. Findings and limits, study-wide: Invariant MAIT and iNKT cells could partly confound zero-insertion analyses.

Germline V gene data show CDR1 as MNHNS and CDR2 as SASEGT. The CDR3 is 13 residues long. Trimming took 7 bases from V and 0 from J, leaving 7 bases between them. The donor group consisted entirely of healthy Caucasians. cDNA molecules carried unique molecular identifiers, and template switching added a universal primer site. TCRdb ran MiXCR on the 5' RACE reads and lists one entry per CDR3 protein. This sample yields more than 650,000 distinct CDR3 sequences, of which approximately 6.1% are seen a single time; 1.5% to 2% belongs to the top ten. Sequences were obtained from naive T cells sorted from blood. The clonotype originates from a man between 18 and 29 years old in good health. V is TRBV6-1 and J is TRBJ1-5, with D unresolved. CDR3 region: CASMGGSNQPQHF. The CDR3 DNA reads as TGTGCCAGCATGGGCGGTAGCAATCAGCCCCAGCATTTT.